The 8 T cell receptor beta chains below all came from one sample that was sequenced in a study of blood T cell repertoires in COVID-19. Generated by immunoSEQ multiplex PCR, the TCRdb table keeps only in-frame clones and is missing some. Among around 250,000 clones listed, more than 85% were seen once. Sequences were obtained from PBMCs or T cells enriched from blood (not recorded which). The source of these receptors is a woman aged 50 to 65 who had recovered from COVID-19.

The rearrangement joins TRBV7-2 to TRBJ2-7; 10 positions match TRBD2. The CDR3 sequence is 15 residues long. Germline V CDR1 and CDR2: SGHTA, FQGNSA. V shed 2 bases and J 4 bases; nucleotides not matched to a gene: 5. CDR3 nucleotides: TGTGCCAGCAGCTTACAGACTAGCGGGCAATACGAGCAGTACTTC. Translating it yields CASSLQTSGQYEQYF.

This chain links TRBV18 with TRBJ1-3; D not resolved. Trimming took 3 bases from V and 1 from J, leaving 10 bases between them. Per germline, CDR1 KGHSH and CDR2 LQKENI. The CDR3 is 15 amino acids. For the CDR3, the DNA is TGTGCCAGCTCACCTGTGACGGGGTCTGGAAACACCATATATTTT. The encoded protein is CASSPVTGSGNTIYF. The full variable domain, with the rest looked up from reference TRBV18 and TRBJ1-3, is NAGVMQNPRHLVRRRGQEARLRCSPMKGHSHVYWYRQLPEEGLKFMVYLQKENIIDESGMPKERFSAEFPKEGPSILRIQQVVRGDSAAYFCASSPVTGSGNTIYFGEGSWLTVV.

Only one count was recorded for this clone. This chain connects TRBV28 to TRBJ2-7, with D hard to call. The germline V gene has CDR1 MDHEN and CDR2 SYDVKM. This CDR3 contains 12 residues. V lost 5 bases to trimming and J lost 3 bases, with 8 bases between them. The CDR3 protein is CASSPVSYEQYF. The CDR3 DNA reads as TGTGCCAGCAGTCCCGTTAGCTACGAGCAGTACTTC.

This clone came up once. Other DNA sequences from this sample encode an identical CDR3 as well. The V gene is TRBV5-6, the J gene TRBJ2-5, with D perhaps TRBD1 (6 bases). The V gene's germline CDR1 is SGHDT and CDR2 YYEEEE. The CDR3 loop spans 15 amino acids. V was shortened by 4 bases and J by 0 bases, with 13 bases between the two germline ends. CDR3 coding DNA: TGTGCCAGCAGCAATTTGACAGGAAACCAAGAGACCCAGTACTTC. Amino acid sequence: CASSNLTGNQETQYF.

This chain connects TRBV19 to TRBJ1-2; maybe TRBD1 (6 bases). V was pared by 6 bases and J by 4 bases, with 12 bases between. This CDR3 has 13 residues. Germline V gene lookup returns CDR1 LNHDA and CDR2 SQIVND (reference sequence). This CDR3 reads CASRQQGSYGYTF. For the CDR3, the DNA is TGTGCCAGTAGACAGCAGGGGAGCTATGGCTACACCTTC.

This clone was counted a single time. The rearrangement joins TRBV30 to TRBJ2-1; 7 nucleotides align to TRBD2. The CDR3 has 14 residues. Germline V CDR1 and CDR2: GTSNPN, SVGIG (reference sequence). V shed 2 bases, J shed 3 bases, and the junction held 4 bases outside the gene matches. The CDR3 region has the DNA TGTGCCTGGAGTTATCGGACTAGCTACAATGAGCAGTTCTTC. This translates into CAWSYRTSYNEQFF.

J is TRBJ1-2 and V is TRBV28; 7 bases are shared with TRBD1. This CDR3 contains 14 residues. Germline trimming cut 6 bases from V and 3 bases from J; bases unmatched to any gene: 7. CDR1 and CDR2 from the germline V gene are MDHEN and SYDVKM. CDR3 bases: TGTGCCAGCAGGGTAGGGGGCTCGGACTATGGCTACACCTTC. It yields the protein CASRVGGSDYGYTF.

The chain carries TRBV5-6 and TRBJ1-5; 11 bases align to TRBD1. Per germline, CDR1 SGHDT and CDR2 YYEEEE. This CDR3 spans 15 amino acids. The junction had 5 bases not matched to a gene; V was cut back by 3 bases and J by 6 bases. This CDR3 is CASSSGTGGFQPQHF. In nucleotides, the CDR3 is TGTGCCAGCAGCTCTGGGACAGGGGGTTTTCAGCCCCAGCATTTT.